This T cell receptor (beta chain) was captured in a study of PD-1 blockade in classical Hodgkin lymphoma. Overall study findings and caveats: Differences between repertoires have undefined causes, possibly disease activity or prior therapy. Those patients who began receiving nivolumab less than 1 year after ASCT had lower diversity, and they were excluded.

Each patient experienced a relapse that followed autologous stem cell transplantation, and brentuximab vedotin exposure varied. A word on this clone: Its antigen remains unidentified.

The V gene's germline CDR1 is SGHVS and CDR2 FQNEAQ. The CDR3 has 13 amino acids. Trimming left V 4 bases short and J 3 bases short, with 6 bases between. Measured with immunoSEQ multiplex PCR; TCRdb has only the in-frame clones, and not every one. In the table there are about 110,000 clones, 80% to 90% of which are singletons. The chain couples TRBV7-8 to TRBJ2-2; D unclear. The TCR was taken from a human donor with classical Hodgkin lymphoma. Sequencing was performed on peripheral blood mononuclear cells (PBMCs), taken before the second cycle of nivolumab. The CDR3 loop is CASSWTDTGELFF. The CDR3, as DNA: TGTGCCAGCAGCTGGACGGACACCGGGGAGCTGTTTTTT.